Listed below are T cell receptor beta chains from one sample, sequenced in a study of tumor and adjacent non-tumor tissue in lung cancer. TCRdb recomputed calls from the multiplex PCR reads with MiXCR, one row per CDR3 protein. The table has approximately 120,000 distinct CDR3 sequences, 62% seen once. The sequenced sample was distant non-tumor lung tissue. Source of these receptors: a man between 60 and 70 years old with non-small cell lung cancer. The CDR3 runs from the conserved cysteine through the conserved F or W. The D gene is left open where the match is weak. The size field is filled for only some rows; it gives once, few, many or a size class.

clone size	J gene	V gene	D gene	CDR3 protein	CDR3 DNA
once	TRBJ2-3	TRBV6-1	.	CAGTVQGDTQYF	TGTGCCGGCACTGTACAGGGAGATACGCAGTATTTT
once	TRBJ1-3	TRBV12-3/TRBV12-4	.	CACSVCGNTIYF	TGTGCCTGCAGCGTATGTGGAAACACCATATATTTT
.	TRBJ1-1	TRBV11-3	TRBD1	CAGSRSQGATEAFF	TGTGCCGGCAGTCGGTCACAGGGGGCAACTGAAGCTTTCTTT
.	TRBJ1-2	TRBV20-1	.	CSARVMGTQASDYTF	TGCAGTGCTAGAGTTATGGGGACGCAAGCGAGTGACTACACCTTC
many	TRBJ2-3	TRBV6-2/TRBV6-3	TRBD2	CASSPLAPSGSEDTQYF	TGTGCCAGCAGTCCTCTAGCACCTAGCGGGAGTGAAGATACGCAGTATTTT
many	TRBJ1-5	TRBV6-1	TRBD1	CASKYDRDQPQHF	TGTGCCAGCAAATACGACAGGGATCAGCCCCAGCATTTT
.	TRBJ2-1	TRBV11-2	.	CVSSLAGTNEQFF	TGTGTCAGCAGCTTAGCAGGGACCAATGAGCAGTTCTTC
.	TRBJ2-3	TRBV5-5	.	CVSSLDGRTDTQYF	TGTGTCAGCAGCTTGGATGGACGCACAGATACGCAGTATTTT
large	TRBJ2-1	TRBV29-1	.	CSVSGPNEQFF	TGCAGCGTCTCCGGGCCAAATGAGCAGTTCTTC
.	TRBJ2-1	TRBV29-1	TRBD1	CSVAKGQRHNNERFF	TGCAGCGTTGCAAAGGGACAGCGACATAACAATGAGCGGTTCTTC
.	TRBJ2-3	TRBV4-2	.	CASSQGAGPSTDTQYF	TGTGCCAGCAGCCAAGGGGCTGGCCCTAGCACAGATACGCAATATTTT
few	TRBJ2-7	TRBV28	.	CASSIGQTSQYF	TGTGCCAGCAGCATCGGACAGACAAGCCAGTACTTC
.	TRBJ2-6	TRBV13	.	CASSLAGGGTNVLTF	TGTGCCAGCAGCTTAGCAGGCGGTGGGACCAACGTCCTGACTTTC
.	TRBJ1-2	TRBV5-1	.	CASSLMANYGYAF	TGCGCCAGCAGCTTAATGGCTAACTATGGCTACGCCTTC